This T cell receptor (beta chain) comes out of a study of regulatory T cells in long-lasting Graves disease (dated by TCRdb to the early 2020s). Broadly, across the study: Newly diagnosed Graves' disease patients had taken antithyroid drugs for less than 3 months. This study used TCR sequencing and RNA sequencing of peripheral blood to compare persistent Graves' disease patients against newly diagnosed Graves' disease patients. TCR sequencing covered 13 persistent and approximately 20 newly diagnosed Graves' disease patients, about 35 samples in total. The study was registered as a clinical trial and conducted in China.

The time point tag for this specimen amounts to: newly diagnosed GD, antithyroid drugs for less than 3 months. RNA was extracted from PBMCs in TRIzol for both TCR sequencing and RNA sequencing. The diagnosis of Graves' disease followed American Thyroid Association guidelines. Patients were recruited from an endocrinology department in Xi'an, China. Each patient gave 8.5 to 9.5 milliliters of peripheral blood, collected in an EDTA anticoagulant tube. Ficoll Paque Plus density gradient separation was used to isolate PBMCs, and no additional T cell sorting was done. An Agilent 2100 Bioanalyzer and agarose gel were used to assess RNA quality, and a NanoDrop 2000 was used to measure RNA concentration. Libraries came from multiplex PCR. Sequenced using an Illumina HiSeq 4000. iRepertoire HTBI primers and Arm-PCR amplification of CDR3 regions were used to construct TCR beta libraries. Before sequencing, the PCR products went through gel purification. Concerning the study's data processing: Gene usage analysis of CDR3 amino acid clonotypes relied on the 55 to 80 TRBV and 15 or so TRBJ segments identified across samples. COPE and FqMerger were used to merge filtered high-quality paired reads into contigs. BLAST was used to align contigs to IMGT TRBV, TRBD and TRBJ reference genes, and CDR3 was defined according to IMGT. Highly expanded clones were defined as clonotypes with a frequency above 0.1%. Repertoire diversity was measured by Shannon entropy, and V-J evenness by the Gini coefficient. Clonotypes shared by more than one individual were considered public. TCRdb reprocessing: public reads trimmed at Q25 with fastp, clones called with MiXCR, in-frame beta chains kept. CDR3 protein duplicates are merged, each entry listing the most common genes and DNA. What appears here as the V and J calls and clone size reflects TCRdb's work, not the paper's. The sample has 450,000 to 500,000 distinct CDR3 sequences on record, 15% to 20% of them singletons. 10% to 15% of the sample goes to the ten largest clones.

This clonotype was counted ten times or more. Its antigen remains undetermined. No base qualities exist here, and no much larger clone lies one base off it. General findings and caveats noted by the study authors: TRBV28, TRBJ1-2 and TRBJ2-5 were preferentially used in persistent disease, while TRBV20-1 and TRBJ2-1 were favored in newly diagnosed disease. Compared with newly diagnosed patients, persistent Graves' disease patients had lower TCR Shannon entropy and fewer highly expanded clones, which suggests clonal expansion. A larger number of public clonotypes was shared among persistent patients (approximately 3,000) than among newly diagnosed patients (more than 850). The authors acknowledged the small sample size as a limitation that may reduce accuracy. Sequencing and analysis were limited to the TCR beta chain. Because the primary lesion, thyroid tissue, could not be accessed, the study looked at peripheral blood alone.

V sheds 4 bases and J sheds 4 bases, leaving 11 bases between their ends. CDR1 SGHKS and CDR2 YYEKEE are derived from the germline V gene (reference sequence). The CDR3 contains 13 residues, cysteine and phenylalanine counted. Only CDR3 DNA remains: 39 bases, in frame from the first base. These data also formed part of another study, on T cells in Graves' hyperthyroidism and ophthalmopathy. As that second study puts it: A patient counted as having stable Graves' hyperthyroidism if no progression to ophthalmopathy occurred over 18 months of follow-up. Hyperthyroidism patients were newly diagnosed, with disease duration under 2 months, and aged 18 to 65 years. Patients with uncontrolled infections, other autoimmune diseases, pregnancy or lactation were excluded. Clinical symptoms, serum thyroxine and TRAb, thyroid ultrasound, and orbital computed tomography formed the basis for the diagnoses. The TCR CDR3 was subjected to a first round of RT-PCR using the HTBI primer set and the Qiagen OneStep RT-PCR kit. Most expanded thyroid clonotypes (frequency above 0.001) were also detected in blood, suggesting blood repertoires may reflect thyroid immune responses. A 13 V-J signature model separated ophthalmopathy from stable hyperthyroidism, with approximately 86% sensitivity and approximately 81% specificity in cross-validation and 80%/75% in testing. During validation, the model predicted progression to ophthalmopathy a median of roughly six months ahead of onset, with around 71% sensitivity and around 72% specificity. A discovery cohort of roughly 96 patients, about 43 with Graves' ophthalmopathy and roughly 59 with stable Graves' hyperthyroidism, was used to find distinguishing TCR V-J signatures. Prospective prediction of ophthalmopathy was tested in an independent validation cohort of 18 to 20 hyperthyroidism patients and 17 patients who later progressed to ophthalmopathy. The approximately 100 discovery patients were randomly divided into training and test sets at a 7:3 ratio. Thyroid tissue and blood T-cell repertoires from several Graves' hyperthyroidism patients were also compared in the study. After blood sampling, hyperthyroidism patients were treated with methimazole at a starting dose of 30 mg daily, and ophthalmopathy patients were treated with high-dose intravenous methylprednisolone. Libraries were constructed in a second round of multiplex PCR, after which size selection and purification were performed. Paired-end sequencing of the libraries was performed with 100 bp reads on an Illumina HiSeq2000. SOAPnuke was used to process the raw data, throwing out any read that contained adapters or uncalled bases, had a mean Phred below 15, or lacked an exact constant-primer or identifier match. COPE v1.2.5 was used to merge high-quality paired reads, and clonotypes were defined as unique nucleotide sequences. Clonotypes were aligned to IMGT TRBV, TRBD and TRBJ reference segments using MiTCR v1.1. The analysis included only V-J combinations with a frequency above 0.0001, which together covered around 99% of the repertoires. The TCS score was defined as F50 (clonal expansion) divided by E x V (chaos), with BLOSUM62-based TCRdist calculated between CDR3 peptides within each V-J. Welch's t-statistics and random forest reduced around 520 V-J features to roughly 13, which were used in a naive Bayes classifier (R e1071). Sample size was not statistically predetermined, and investigators were not blinded to group allocation. TCR Vbeta CDR3 sequencing of 135 peripheral blood samples (roughly 41 ophthalmopathy, about 80 hyperthyroidism and approximately 17 progressor patients) is reported in the paper.

The receptor comes from a middle-aged man with Graves disease. Donor details come from another sample of the same person, matched by shared clones. Sequencing used peripheral blood mononuclear cells (PBMCs), obtained at new diagnosis, from a patient treated with antithyroid drugs. Recombination connected TRBV5-5 to TRBJ1-1; TRBD1 is a weak D gene call, 6 bases matching. CDR3 protein: CASSQGQITEAFF. The DNA is as follows: TGTGCCAGCAGCCAGGGGCAGATCACTGAAGCTTTCTTT.